The source of this T cell receptor (beta chain) is a study of blood T cell repertoires in COVID-19. Study-wide context: Acute-phase and convalescent COVID-19 samples originated in the United States, Italy and Spain.

V was shortened by 7 bases and J by 11 bases, with 17 bases between the two germline ends. CDR1 is LGHNT and CDR2 is FRNRAP in the germline V gene. CDR3 length equals 12 residues. The method was immunoSEQ multiplex PCR; TCRdb's version includes in-frame clones alone and lacks a portion of them. The sample comprises fewer than 400,000 clones, 80% to 90% of which are singletons, and about 10% rests with the top ten. The receptor's source is a woman aged 45-65 years who had recovered from COVID-19. The sequencing input was PBMCs or T cells enriched from blood (not recorded which). The chain employs TRBV12-5 and TRBJ1-1; D unclear. The DNA of the CDR3 is TGTGCTAGTGCCACCCCCCTAGATGGGGCTTTCTTT. It translates to CASATPLDGAFF.